This TCR beta chain stems from a study of persistence of HIV-infected CD4 T cells. Study overall: CD4+ T cells responding to CMV or HIV-1 Gag were isolated.

Study-level results: TCRbeta richness was lower in CMV- and Gag-responding cells than in anti-CD3/anti-CD28-responding cells.

The immunoSEQ assay was version 4, run in survey mode. TCRdb's table, derived via immunoSEQ multiplex PCR, lists solely in-frame clones and lacks some. This sample has more than 30,000 clones, with 82% found just once. Stimulation used 9 to 10 ug/mL lysate from CMV-infected fibroblasts. Sorted nonresponding memory CD4+ T cells were CD40L-negative, CD69-negative, CD45RO-high. Adults with HIV-1 started suppressive ART while chronically infected. CDR1 is MNHEY, CDR2 SMNVEV, per germline (reference sequence). There are 19 residues in the CDR3. Trimming pared 1 base from V and 0 bases from J, leaving 16 bases between. A note on this clone: Antigen: not known.

This chain joins TRBV27 and TRBJ2-6; possibly TRBD1 for D (5 bases). The sequencing used CD4+ T cells sorted from PBMCs after approximately 19-hour stimulation, collected from a patient who received antiretroviral therapy. The receptor was isolated from an adult woman with HIV who was CMV-seropositive. This CDR3 reads CASSLWGRQFRSGANVLTF. As DNA, the CDR3 is TGTGCCAGCAGTTTATGGGGTCGACAGTTCCGCTCTGGGGCCAACGTCCTGACTTTC.